This T cell receptor beta chain emerged from a study of T cell changes during pregnancy in multiple sclerosis (dated by TCRdb to the late 2010s). General notes on the study: The study examined how the T cell repertoire changed over the course of pregnancy in women with multiple sclerosis.

Deletion took 1 base off V and 5 bases off J, with a span of 12 bases between the germline ends. Taken from cysteine to phenylalanine, the CDR3 has 15 residues. Here the CDR3 DNA is all that survives: 45 bases in frame from base 1. The germline V gene sets CDR1 to SGHVS and CDR2 to FNYEAQ. As regards this clone: Its specific antigen is unknown. Base qualities are not recorded, but no much larger clone differs from it by a single base.

The protocol used for the library was the immunoSEQ multiplex PCR assay. TCRdb provides this immuneACCESS table in a form limited to in-frame rearrangements. Some clones are lacking; in checked studies, under half of them reflect an unresolved V gene, and why the rest are absent is not known. This sample lists about 50,000 clones; 92% were detected once. 0.39% of the sample is in the top ten clones. The rearrangement joined TRBV7-6 to TRBJ2-1; the D gene remains uncertain. The TCR originated in a female donor with multiple sclerosis, enrolled in a pregnancy study. Sequencing used CD4+ T cells from peripheral blood mononuclear cells, obtained after pregnancy. The DNA is as follows: TGTGCCAGCAGCTTAGGACACGGTTCAAACAATGAGCAGTTCTTC. Translated, this gives CASSLGHGSNNEQFF. Full variable domain (CDR3 extended with the reference TRBV7-6 and TRBJ2-1 proteins): GAGVSQSPRYKVTKRGQDVALRCDPISGHVSLYWYRQALGQGPEFLTYFNYEAQQDKSGLPNDRFSAERPEGSISTLTIQRTEQRDSAMYRCASSLGHGSNNEQFFGPGTRLTVL.